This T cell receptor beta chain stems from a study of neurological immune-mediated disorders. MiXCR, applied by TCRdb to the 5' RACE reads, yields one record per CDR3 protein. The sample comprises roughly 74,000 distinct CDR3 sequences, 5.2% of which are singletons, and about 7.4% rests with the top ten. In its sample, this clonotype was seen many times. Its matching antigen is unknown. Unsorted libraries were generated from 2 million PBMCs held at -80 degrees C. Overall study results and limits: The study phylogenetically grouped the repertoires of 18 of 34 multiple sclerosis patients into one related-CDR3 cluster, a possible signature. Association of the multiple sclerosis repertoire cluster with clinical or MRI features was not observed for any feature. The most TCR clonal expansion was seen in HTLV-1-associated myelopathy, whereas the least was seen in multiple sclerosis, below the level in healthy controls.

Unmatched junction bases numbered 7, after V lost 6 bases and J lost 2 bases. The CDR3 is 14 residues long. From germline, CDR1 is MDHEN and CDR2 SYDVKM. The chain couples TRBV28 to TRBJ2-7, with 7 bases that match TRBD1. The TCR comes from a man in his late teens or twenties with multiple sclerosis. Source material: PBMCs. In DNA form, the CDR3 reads TGTGCCAGCAGCCGACAGGGCTGGCCCTACGAGCAGTACTTC. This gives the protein CASSRQGWPYEQYF. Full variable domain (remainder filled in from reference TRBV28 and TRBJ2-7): DVKVTQSSRYLVKRTGEKVFLECVQDMDHENMFWYRQDPGLGLRLIYFSYDVKMKEKGDIPEGYSVSREKKERFSLILESASTNQTSMYLCASSRQGWPYEQYFGPGTRLTVT.